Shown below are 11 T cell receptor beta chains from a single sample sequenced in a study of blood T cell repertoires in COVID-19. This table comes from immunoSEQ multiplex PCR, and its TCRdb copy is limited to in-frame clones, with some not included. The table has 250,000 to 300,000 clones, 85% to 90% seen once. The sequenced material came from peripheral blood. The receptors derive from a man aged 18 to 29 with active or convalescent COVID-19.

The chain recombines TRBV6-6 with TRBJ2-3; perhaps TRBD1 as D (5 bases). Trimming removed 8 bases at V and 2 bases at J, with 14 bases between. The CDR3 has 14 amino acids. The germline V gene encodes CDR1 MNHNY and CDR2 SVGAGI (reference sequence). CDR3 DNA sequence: TGTGCCAGCGTTGCGGACATTATCACAGATACGCAGTATTTT. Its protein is CASVADIITDTQYF.

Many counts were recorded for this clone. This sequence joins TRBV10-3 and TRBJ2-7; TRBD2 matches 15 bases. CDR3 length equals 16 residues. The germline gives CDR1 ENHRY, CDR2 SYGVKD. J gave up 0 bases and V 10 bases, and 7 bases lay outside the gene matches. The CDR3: CATGTSGGQSSYEQYF. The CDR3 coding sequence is TGTGCCACGGGGACTAGCGGGGGGCAGAGCTCCTACGAGCAGTACTTC.

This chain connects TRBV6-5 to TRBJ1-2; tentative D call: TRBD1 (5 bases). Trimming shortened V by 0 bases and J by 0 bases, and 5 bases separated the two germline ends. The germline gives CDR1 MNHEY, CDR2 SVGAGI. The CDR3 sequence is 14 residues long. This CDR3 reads CASSYSTANYGYTF. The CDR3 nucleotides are TGTGCCAGCAGTTACTCGACAGCTAACTATGGCTACACCTTC.

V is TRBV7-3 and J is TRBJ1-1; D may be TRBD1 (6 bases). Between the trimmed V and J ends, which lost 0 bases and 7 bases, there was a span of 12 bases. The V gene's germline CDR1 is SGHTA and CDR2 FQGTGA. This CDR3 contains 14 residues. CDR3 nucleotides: TGTGCCAGCAGCTTAACAGGGGGAAACGTTGAAGCTTTCTTT. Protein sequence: CASSLTGGNVEAFF.

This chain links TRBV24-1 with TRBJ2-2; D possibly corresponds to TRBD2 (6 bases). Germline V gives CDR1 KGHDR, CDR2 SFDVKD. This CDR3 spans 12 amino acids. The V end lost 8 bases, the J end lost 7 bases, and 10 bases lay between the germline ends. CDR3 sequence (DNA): TGTGCCACCAACGCGGGGAGCGGGGAGCTGTTTTTT. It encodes CATNAGSGELFF.

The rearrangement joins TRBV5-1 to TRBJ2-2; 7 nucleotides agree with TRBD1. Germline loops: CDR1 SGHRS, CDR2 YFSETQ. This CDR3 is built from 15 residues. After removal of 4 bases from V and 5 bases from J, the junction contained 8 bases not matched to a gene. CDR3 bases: TGCGCCAGCAGCAACCCAGGGGGATATACCGGGGAGCTGTTTTTT. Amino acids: CASSNPGGYTGELFF.

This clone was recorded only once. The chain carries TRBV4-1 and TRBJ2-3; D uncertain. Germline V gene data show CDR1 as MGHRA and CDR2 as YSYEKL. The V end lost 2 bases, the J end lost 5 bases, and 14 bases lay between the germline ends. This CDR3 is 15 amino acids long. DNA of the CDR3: TGCGCCAGCAGCCAAAATAGGTCCCCGGGAGATACGCAGTATTTT. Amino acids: CASSQNRSPGDTQYF.

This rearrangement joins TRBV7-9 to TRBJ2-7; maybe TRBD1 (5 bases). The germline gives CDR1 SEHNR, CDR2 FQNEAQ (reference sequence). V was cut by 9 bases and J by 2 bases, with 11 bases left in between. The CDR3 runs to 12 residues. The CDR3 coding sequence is TGTGCCAGTAGGGGCAGCCCCTACGAGCAGTACTTC. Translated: CASRGSPYEQYF. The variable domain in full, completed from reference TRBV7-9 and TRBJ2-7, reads DTGVSQNPRHKITKRGQNVTFRCDPISEHNRLYWYRQTLGQGPEFLTYFQNEAQLEKSRLLSDRFSAERPKGSFSTLEIQRTEQGDSAMYLCASRGSPYEQYFGPGTRLTVT.

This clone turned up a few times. CDR3 DNA: TGTGCCAGCAGTTACTCGAGTAGCGGGTCCTACAATGAGCAGTTCTTC. Amino acids: CASSYSSSGSYNEQFF. The V and J genes are TRBV6-2 or TRBV6-3 and TRBJ2-1; 7 bases line up with TRBD2. Germline CDR1 and CDR2: MNHEY and SVGEGT. This CDR3 has 16 amino acids. V lost 0 bases to trimming and J lost 1 base; unmatched junction nucleotides: 3.

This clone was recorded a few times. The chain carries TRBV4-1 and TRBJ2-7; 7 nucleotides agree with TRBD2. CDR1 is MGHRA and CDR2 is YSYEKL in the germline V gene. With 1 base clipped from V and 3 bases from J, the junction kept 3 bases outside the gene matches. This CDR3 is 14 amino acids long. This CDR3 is CASSQGREDYEQYF. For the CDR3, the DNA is TGCGCCAGCAGCCAAGGACGGGAGGACTACGAGCAGTACTTC.

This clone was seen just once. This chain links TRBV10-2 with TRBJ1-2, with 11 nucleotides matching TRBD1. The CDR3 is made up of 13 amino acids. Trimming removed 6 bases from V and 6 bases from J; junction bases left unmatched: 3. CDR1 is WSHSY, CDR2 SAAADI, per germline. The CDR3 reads CASSLGQGDGYTF. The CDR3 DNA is TGCGCCAGCAGCCTGGGACAGGGGGATGGCTACACCTTC.